The next 32 T cell receptor beta chains were all read from a single sample in a study of blood T cell repertoires in COVID-19. Only in-frame clones appear in the TCRdb table, and some are missing; sequencing was by immunoSEQ multiplex PCR. The sample has some 270,000 clones; 89% are singletons. The sequenced sample consisted of peripheral blood. These receptors were obtained from a woman between 35 and 50 years old who had recovered from COVID-19.

This clone was seen once. The chain uses TRBV11-2 and TRBJ1-2; D not resolved. Germline V CDR1 and CDR2: SGHAT, FQNNGV. This CDR3 region has 12 residues. V lost 3 bases and J 8 bases, leaving 10 bases between the germline ends. This chain's CDR3 is CASSFGGGGYTF. The CDR3 DNA sequence: TGTGCCAGCAGCTTTGGTGGAGGAGGCTACACCTTC.

J is TRBJ1-4 and V is TRBV27; maybe TRBD1 (6 bases). The CDR3 covers 15 residues. Germline assignment: CDR1 MNHEY and CDR2 SMNVEV (reference sequence). The V gene lost 3 bases and the J gene lost 7 bases, with 15 bases spanning the gap. CDR3 residues: CASSFRGLGGEKLFF. The CDR3 DNA is TGTGCCAGCAGTTTCCGGGGCCTAGGGGGTGAAAAACTGTTTTTT.

The rearrangement uses TRBV2 and TRBJ2-3; 11 positions agree with TRBD2. The CDR3 is made up of 14 amino acids. Germline-derived CDR1 and CDR2 are SNHLY and FYNNEI. With 6 bases clipped from V and 6 bases from J, the junction kept 5 bases outside the gene matches. Written as DNA, the CDR3 is TGTGCCAGCAGCCTACTAGCGGGAGTGGATACGCAGTATTTT. This encodes CASSLLAGVDTQYF.

The chain combines TRBV6-5 with TRBJ1-1, with TRBD1 identical over 8 bases. CDR3 length: 14 residues. CDR1 is MNHEY and CDR2 is SVGAGI in the germline V gene. Trimming at V came to 7 bases and at J to 5 bases, leaving 9 bases not matched to a gene. The CDR3 protein is CASTLRTGNTEAFF. DNA for the CDR3: TGTGCCAGCACCTTAAGGACAGGGAATACTGAAGCTTTCTTT.

The chain links TRBV7-9 to TRBJ2-1; 11 bases match TRBD1. This CDR3 contains 18 residues. V lost 6 bases to trimming and J lost 1 base; unmatched junction nucleotides: 11. Germline CDR1 and CDR2: SEHNR and FQNEAQ (reference sequence). The CDR3 sequence: CASSPGTGGSLSYNEQFF. The CDR3 DNA is TGTGCCAGCAGTCCCGGGACAGGGGGTTCGCTTTCCTACAATGAGCAGTTCTTC.

CDR3: CASSRTSGVNTGELFF. CDR3 DNA: TGCGCCAGCAGCCGCACCAGCGGGGTGAACACCGGGGAGCTGTTTTTT. J is TRBJ2-2 and V is TRBV5-1; 7 bases line up with TRBD2. CDR3 length: 16 amino acids. J was trimmed by 1 base and V by 4 bases; bases with no gene match: 7. Germline lookup yields CDR1 SGHRS and CDR2 YFSETQ.

The chain couples TRBV6-4 to TRBJ1-6, with a weak D call TRBD1 (6 bases). The germline V gene has CDR1 MRHNA and CDR2 SNTAGT. The CDR3 is made up of 17 amino acids. The germline V and J ends were trimmed by 8 bases and 9 bases, with 26 bases remaining between them. The CDR3 protein is CASPLRTDDSIGSPLHF. CDR3 nucleotide sequence: TGTGCCAGCCCCCTTCGGACAGACGATTCTATAGGTTCACCCCTCCACTTT.

The rearrangement joins TRBV18 to TRBJ1-4, with D perhaps matching TRBD1 (5 bases). The CDR3 extends over 14 amino acids. CDR1 and CDR2 from the germline V gene are KGHSH and LQKENI. V was cut by 5 bases and J by 7 bases, with 14 bases left in between. The CDR3: CASSGQGLLEKLFF. The CDR3 nucleotides read TGTGCCAGCTCAGGCCAGGGCCTCCTTGAAAAACTGTTTTTT.

The V call is TRBV9, the J call TRBJ1-2, with 9 bases lining up with TRBD1. Germline CDR1 SGDLS, CDR2 YYNGEE. With 4 bases clipped from V and 6 bases from J, the junction kept 10 bases outside the gene matches. The CDR3 has 15 amino acids. CDR3 in amino acids: CASSHRDRDLDGYTF. In DNA form, the CDR3 reads TGTGCCAGCAGCCACCGGGACAGGGACCTAGATGGCTACACCTTC.

A single count supports this clone. This chain joins TRBV18 and TRBJ2-3, with 8 bases fitting TRBD2. The trim removed 6 bases at V and 0 bases at J, leaving 2 bases unmatched. Germline lookup yields CDR1 KGHSH and CDR2 LQKENI. The length of the CDR3 is 14 residues. The CDR3 loop is CASSRGVSTDTQYF. As DNA, the CDR3 is TGTGCCAGCTCGCGGGGGGTCAGCACAGATACGCAGTATTTT.

V and J are TRBV2 and TRBJ2-4; D may be TRBD2 (6 bases). Germline V gene data show CDR1 as SNHLY and CDR2 as FYNNEI. V shed 2 bases and J shed 4 bases, with 18 bases lying between them. There are 17 residues in the CDR3. CDR3 coding DNA: TGTGCCAGCAGTGAACAGGGTGGGGGACTGCTTAAAAACATTCAGTACTTC. Translated: CASSEQGGGLLKNIQYF.

The chain combines TRBV15 with TRBJ1-5; D possibly corresponds to TRBD1 (6 bases). The CDR3 sequence is 19 residues long. The V gene's germline CDR1 is LNHNV and CDR2 YYDKDF (reference sequence). Trimming removed 1 base at V and 3 bases at J, with 22 bases between. CDR3 region: CATSRVRGPKTGFNQPQHF. CDR3 in DNA: TGTGCCACCAGCAGAGTCCGAGGGCCTAAGACAGGATTCAATCAGCCCCAGCATTTT.

This clone is a singleton in its sample. DNA of the CDR3: TGTGCCAGCAGGAACAGGTCCTACAATGAGCAGTTCTTC. This sequence encodes CASRNRSYNEQFF. The V gene is TRBV2, the J gene TRBJ2-1, with TRBD1 as a possible D gene (5 bases). Germline V gives CDR1 SNHLY, CDR2 FYNNEI. The CDR3 sequence is 13 residues long. The V end was cut by 6 bases, the J end by 1 base, with 7 bases between.

Written as DNA, the CDR3 is TGTGCCAGCACAAGGAGCGGGGGGATCGACACCGGGGAGCTGTTTTTT. Its translation: CASTRSGGIDTGELFF. This chain links TRBV9 with TRBJ2-2; TRBD2 aligns across 9 bases. Germline trimming cut 6 bases from V and 3 bases from J; bases unmatched to any gene: 9. CDR1 is SGDLS and CDR2 is YYNGEE in the germline V gene. The CDR3 spans 16 residues.

This sequence joins TRBV6-1 and TRBJ2-3; the match to TRBD1 covers 9 bases. Germline lookup yields CDR1 MNHNS and CDR2 SASEGT. This CDR3 spans 15 amino acids. With V trimmed by 3 bases and J by 4 bases, 5 bases remained unmatched. CDR3 coding DNA: TGTGCCAGCAGTGATATGGGACAGGGATCAGATACGCAGTATTTT. It specifies CASSDMGQGSDTQYF.

This rearrangement joins TRBV5-6 to TRBJ2-7, with D hard to call. The CDR3 has 15 residues. Germline V gives CDR1 SGHDT, CDR2 YYEEEE. Trimming shortened V by 4 bases and J by 5 bases, and 19 bases separated the two germline ends. The CDR3 DNA is TGTGCCAGCAGCCATCGGTCCGAGCCCCTAAACGAGCAGTACGTC. Its protein product is CASSHRSEPLNEQYV.

The chain couples TRBV5-4 to TRBJ2-3; the D is unclear. Germline CDR1 and CDR2: SGHNT and YYREEE (reference sequence). The CDR3 has 11 residues. V shed 4 bases and J shed 6 bases, with 6 bases lying between them. CDR3 in amino acids: CASSLDDTQYF. In nucleotides, the CDR3 is TGTGCCAGCAGCCTAGATGATACGCAGTATTTT.

The rearrangement joins TRBV11-3 to TRBJ1-1; maybe TRBD1 (5 bases). This CDR3 spans 15 amino acids. The V end was cut by 1 base, the J end by 0 bases, with 9 bases between. Per germline, CDR1 SGHNT and CDR2 YENEEA. CDR3 sequence: CASSLVMGLNTEAFF. CDR3 DNA: TGTGCCAGCAGCTTAGTTATGGGGCTGAACACTGAAGCTTTCTTT.

The V gene is TRBV4-3, the J gene TRBJ2-3, with TRBD2 matching 12 bases. The CDR3 contains 16 residues. Germline V gene lookup returns CDR1 LGHNA and CDR2 YSLEER. J lost 0 bases, V lost 4 bases, and 2 bases had no gene match. As DNA, the CDR3 is TGCGCCAGCAGCCTCGGACTAGCGGGGAGCACAGATACGCAGTATTTT. Protein: CASSLGLAGSTDTQYF.

This sequence joins TRBV10-2 and TRBJ2-7; 12 bases are shared with TRBD2. The CDR3 length is 15 residues. Trimming at V came to 6 bases and at J to 6 bases, leaving 9 bases not matched to a gene. The V gene's germline CDR1 is WSHSY and CDR2 SAAADI. Here the CDR3 DNA reads TGCGCCAGCAGGGGGACTAGCGGGTTTGGGGGCGAGCAGTACTTC. Translation: CASRGTSGFGGEQYF.

The rearrangement uses TRBV10-3 and TRBJ1-1; 7 bases are a match to TRBD1. This CDR3 spans 15 amino acids. Per germline, CDR1 ENHRY and CDR2 SYGVKD. V was pared by 6 bases and J by 1 base, with 8 bases of the junction left unmatched. This CDR3 is CAIRSLDRANTEAFF. The DNA of the CDR3 is TGTGCCATCAGGAGCTTAGACAGGGCGAACACTGAAGCTTTCTTT.

The V and J genes are TRBV5-4 and TRBJ2-3, with 16 bases aligning to TRBD2. V shed 4 bases and J 3 bases; nucleotides not matched to a gene: 5. The CDR3 is 17 amino acids. Per the germline V gene, CDR1 is SGHNT and CDR2 is YYREEE (reference sequence). CDR3 region: CASSAGTSGRATDTQYF. The CDR3 region has the DNA TGTGCCAGCAGCGCCGGGACTAGCGGGAGGGCGACAGATACGCAGTATTTT.

CDR3 bases: TGTGCCAGCAGCTTAGGCGGGACTAGTTCGCATGAGCAGTTCTTC. It yields the protein CASSLGGTSSHEQFF. The rearrangement links TRBV7-8 to TRBJ2-1, with TRBD2 identical over 8 bases. The CDR3 runs to 15 residues. The germline V gene encodes CDR1 SGHVS and CDR2 FQNEAQ. V lost 1 base to trimming and J lost 8 bases; unmatched junction nucleotides: 7.

V usage is TRBV5-1 and J usage is TRBJ2-2; 7 bases fit TRBD2. The V segment lost 5 bases and the J segment 5 bases; nucleotides outside the gene matches: 6. The germline V gene encodes CDR1 SGHRS and CDR2 YFSETQ. CDR3 size: 14 residues. The CDR3: CASRAGTTTGELFF. As DNA, the CDR3 is TGCGCCAGCAGGGCCGGGACTACTACCGGGGAGCTGTTTTTT.

CDR3 protein: CASTPRTGSYSPLHF. Written as DNA, the CDR3 is TGTGCCAGCACTCCGAGGACAGGGAGTTATTCACCCCTCCACTTT. The chain combines TRBV6-5 with TRBJ1-6, with 8 nucleotides matching TRBD1. There are 15 residues in the CDR3. Unmatched junction bases numbered 10, after V lost 7 bases and J lost 8 bases. The germline V gene encodes CDR1 MNHEY and CDR2 SVGAGI.

The chain links TRBV7-6 to TRBJ2-1, with TRBD2 matching 16 bases. The junction had 16 bases not matched to a gene; V was cut back by 5 bases and J by 6 bases. CDR3 length equals 20 residues. The germline CDR1 and CDR2 sequences are SGHVS and FNYEAQ. The CDR3 here is CASSLETGTSGRAWVNEQFF. The CDR3 nucleotides read TGTGCCAGCAGCCTTGAAACAGGGACTAGCGGGAGGGCCTGGGTCAATGAGCAGTTCTTC.

This clone was picked up a small number of times. The chain carries TRBV18 and TRBJ1-2; D uncertain. Trimming removed 1 base at V and 2 bases at J, with 17 bases between. Germline values: CDR1 KGHSH, CDR2 LQKENI. The CDR3 loop spans 17 amino acids. The CDR3 region is CASSPLVEPRLNYGYTF. The CDR3, as DNA: TGTGCCAGCTCACCACTTGTCGAACCGAGATTAAACTATGGCTACACCTTC.

The chain joins TRBV7-6 to TRBJ2-1, with D maybe TRBD2 (5 bases). Trimming removed 1 base at V and 5 bases at J, with 12 bases between. Germline V gene sequence: CDR1 SGHVS, CDR2 FNYEAQ. This CDR3 has 15 amino acids. The CDR3 nucleotides read TGTGCCAGCAGCTTAGAGGTGTGGGGAGACAATGAGCAGTTCTTC. This gives the protein CASSLEVWGDNEQFF.

The chain employs TRBV19 and TRBJ1-1; D is possibly TRBD1 (5 bases). The CDR3 has 16 amino acids. CDR1 is LNHDA and CDR2 is SQIVND in the germline V gene (reference sequence). Trimming removed 1 base at V and 1 base at J, with 13 bases between. The CDR3 sequence: CASSIGPWGENTEAFF. The CDR3 DNA reads as TGTGCCAGTAGTATAGGCCCCTGGGGGGAGAACACTGAAGCTTTCTTT.

The table lists this clone with a count of one. V usage is TRBV5-1 and J usage is TRBJ1-4, with 8 positions matching TRBD1. This CDR3 has 16 amino acids. Germline-derived CDR1 and CDR2 are SGHRS and YFSETQ. V gave up 0 bases and J gave up 6 bases; unmatched junction bases: 7. CDR3 amino acids: CASSLAGQGRHEKLFF. The CDR3 DNA sequence: TGCGCCAGCAGCTTGGCCGGACAGGGCCGACATGAAAAACTGTTTTTT.

This chain uses TRBV5-1 with TRBJ1-2; D gene unclear. V was pared by 0 bases and J by 8 bases, with 14 bases between. The germline gives CDR1 SGHRS, CDR2 YFSETQ. The CDR3 runs 14 residues. The CDR3 is CASSLATVELGYTF. For the CDR3, the DNA is TGCGCCAGCAGCTTGGCGACCGTGGAGTTAGGCTACACCTTC.

The CDR3 sequence is CASSEGSTGRNIQYF. In nucleotides, the CDR3 is TGTGCCAGCAGTGAAGGTAGTACAGGGCGTAACATTCAGTACTTC. This chain links TRBV6-1 with TRBJ2-4; possibly TRBD1 for D (6 bases). V lost 1 base, J lost 7 bases, and 14 bases lay in between. The germline gives CDR1 MNHNS, CDR2 SASEGT. This CDR3 contains 15 residues.